The 18 T cell receptor beta chains below come from one sample, sequenced in a study of spatial heterogeneity in lung cancer. Broader study findings: It was found that expanded intratumoral alpha and beta TCR counts tracked tumor mutation counts.

Time point denoted: sample taken at primary tumor resection. One entry per CDR3 protein results from TCRdb running MiXCR on the 5' RACE reads. In the table there are about 15,000 distinct CDR3 sequences, approximately 7% of which are singletons. Their antigen targets remain unknown. Sequencing was performed on lung tumor tissue, taken at surgery. These receptors came from a male donor with early-stage non-small cell lung cancer.

This clonotype ranks as medium-sized. This sequence joins TRBV10-2 and TRBJ1-6; 10 nucleotides agree with TRBD1. The J segment lost 8 bases and the V segment lost 5 bases, leaving 6 bases of the junction unmatched. Germline V gene lookup returns CDR1 WSHSY and CDR2 SAAADI. There are 15 residues in the CDR3. In DNA, the CDR3 is TGCGCCAGCAGTCTCCGTGGGACAGGGGATTCACCCCTCCACTTT. This sequence encodes CASSLRGTGDSPLHF.

This chain connects TRBV12-3 or TRBV12-4 to TRBJ2-4; D is ambiguous. The CDR3 is made up of 15 amino acids. V lost 7 bases, J lost 5 bases, and 18 bases lay in between. CDR3 residues: CASTLSGLTENIQYF. The CDR3 bases are TGTGCCAGCACCCTGAGTGGGTTAACCGAAAACATTCAGTACTTC.

Relative to its sample, this clonotype is medium-sized. This sequence joins TRBV20-1 and TRBJ2-5; D is uncertain. Germline CDR1 is DFQATT and CDR2 is SNEGSKA (reference sequence). The ends were cut back, 5 bases at V and 6 bases at J, with 10 bases in the middle. This CDR3 contains 11 residues. As DNA, the CDR3 is TGCAGTGCTCCCGACGGTCAGACCCAGTACTTC. The encoded protein is CSAPDGQTQYF.

This clonotype showed up many times. The chain links TRBV3-1 to TRBJ1-5, with D perhaps matching TRBD1 (6 bases). The CDR3 is 17 amino acids. The germline V and J ends were trimmed by 4 bases and 0 bases, with 16 bases remaining between them. The germline V gene has CDR1 LGHDT and CDR2 YNNKEL (reference sequence). CDR3 sequence reads: CASSLTTGPYSNQPQHF. The CDR3 nucleotides are TGTGCCAGCAGCCTCACTACAGGGCCCTATAGCAATCAGCCCCAGCATTTT.

Many counts were recorded for this clonotype. The chain combines TRBV5-1 with TRBJ1-2; a weak D match, TRBD1 (6 bases). Trimming removed 0 bases from V and 6 bases from J, with 15 bases in between. CDR1 is SGHRS and CDR2 is YFSETQ in the germline V gene. There are 15 residues in the CDR3. Here the CDR3 DNA reads TGCGCCAGCAGCTTGGCCCCGCAGGGGAGAGATGGCTACACCTTC. Translated, it gives CASSLAPQGRDGYTF.

V is TRBV20-1 and J is TRBJ1-1; 8 bases agree with TRBD1. The germline gives CDR1 DFQATT, CDR2 SNEGSKA (reference sequence). V trimming: 2 bases; J trimming: 0 bases; junction bases outside the gene matches: 8. CDR3 length equals 16 residues. CDR3 loop: CSARSIGQGVNTEAFF. The CDR3 DNA is TGCAGTGCTAGATCCATAGGACAGGGCGTGAACACTGAAGCTTTCTTT.

The chain combines TRBV5-1 with TRBJ2-2; the D gene is possibly TRBD1 (5 bases). V dropped 1 base and J dropped 1 base, with 8 bases sitting between them. The CDR3 contains 15 residues. The germline gives CDR1 SGHRS, CDR2 YFSETQ. The CDR3 loop is CASSLSQGNTGELFF. CDR3 bases: TGCGCCAGCAGCTTGTCCCAGGGGAACACCGGGGAGCTGTTTTTT. Complete variable domain (other parts from reference TRBV5-1 and TRBJ2-2): KAGVTQTPRYLIKTRGQQVTLSCSPISGHRSVSWYQQTPGQGLQFLFEYFSETQRNKGNFPGRFSGRQFSNSRSEMNVSTLELGDSALYLCASSLSQGNTGELFFGEGSRLTVL.

The chain uses TRBV20-1 and TRBJ2-1, with 8 bases matching TRBD1. The CDR3 runs 15 residues. Germline V gene sequence: CDR1 DFQATT, CDR2 SNEGSKA (reference sequence). The trim removed 2 bases at V and 5 bases at J, leaving 8 bases unmatched. The CDR3 coding sequence is TGCAGTGCTAGACCTCACAGGGGGGTCCACAATGAGCAGTTCTTC. Translation: CSARPHRGVHNEQFF.

In this sample, this clonotype turned up many times. In DNA form, the CDR3 reads TGTGCCAGCAGTGACAATCCTCTCTCCCCGGAGGCTTTCTTT. This gives the protein CASSDNPLSPEAFF. The chain has TRBV6-1 and TRBJ1-1, with D unresolved. This CDR3 is 14 amino acids long. V dropped 3 bases and J dropped 11 bases, with 19 bases sitting between them. Germline V gives CDR1 MNHNS, CDR2 SASEGT.

This clonotype was detected ten times or more. V is TRBV5-1 and J is TRBJ1-5; D is unclear. Germline V gene sequence: CDR1 SGHRS, CDR2 YFSETQ. Trimming shortened V by 3 bases and J by 0 bases, and 4 bases separated the two germline ends. The CDR3 has 13 residues. CDR3 residues: CASSWDSNQPQHF. The CDR3 DNA reads as TGCGCCAGCAGCTGGGATAGCAATCAGCCCCAGCATTTT.

This clonotype has only a few counts. CDR3 sequence reads: CASSLQDCRTWAFF. The CDR3, as DNA: TGTGCCAGCAGCTTACAGGACTGTAGGACGTGGGCTTTCTTT. The J gene is TRBJ1-1, the V gene TRBV7-2, with D unclear. Per germline, CDR1 SGHTA and CDR2 FQGNSA. This CDR3 is 14 amino acids long. The germline V and J ends were trimmed by 2 bases and 11 bases, with 18 bases remaining between them.

This clonotype was detected many times. The V call is TRBV2, the J call TRBJ1-4; D gene uncertain. CDR1 SNHLY and CDR2 FYNNEI come from the germline V gene. The CDR3 sequence is 13 residues long. Trimming removed 0 bases from V and 8 bases from J, with 7 bases in between. The CDR3 region has the DNA TGTGCCAGCAGTGAAGCGGTTTGGGAAAAACTGTTTTTT. This sequence encodes CASSEAVWEKLFF.

This clonotype was observed at least ten times. The V and J genes are TRBV29-1 and TRBJ2-7, with D possibly matching TRBD1 (6 bases). Germline CDR1 SQVTM, CDR2 ANQGSEA. The CDR3 is 14 amino acids. Trimming pared 6 bases from V and 0 bases from J, leaving 15 bases between. CDR3 coding DNA: TGCAGCGTCCAGACAGGCCGGAGCTCCTACGAGCAGTACTTC. The encoded protein is CSVQTGRSSYEQYF.

This clonotype was counted only a few times. The CDR3 coding sequence is TGTGCCAGCAGCTTGGGGAGTACCGGGGAGCTGTTTTTT. Amino acids: CASSLGSTGELFF. The chain employs TRBV7-8 and TRBJ2-2, with D perhaps TRBD2 (5 bases). The germline V gene has CDR1 SGHVS and CDR2 FQNEAQ. The CDR3 length is 13 residues. V dropped 3 bases and J dropped 5 bases, with 7 bases sitting between them.

This clonotype appeared many times. This chain joins TRBV9 and TRBJ1-1; D may be TRBD1 (6 bases). CDR1 SGDLS and CDR2 YYNGEE come from the germline V gene. The CDR3 totals 13 residues. V gave up 0 bases and J gave up 8 bases, with 11 bases separating them. The CDR3 DNA reads TGTGCCAGCAGCGTAGACGGTAGGGGGGAAGCTTTCTTT. It yields the protein CASSVDGRGEAFF.

This clonotype was seen a handful of times. The chain recombines TRBV5-4 with TRBJ1-2, with 8 bases fitting TRBD1. This CDR3 region has 15 residues. Germline V CDR1 and CDR2: SGHNT, YYREEE (reference sequence). Trimming removed 4 bases from V and 4 bases from J; junction bases left unmatched: 9. In nucleotides, the CDR3 is TGTGCCAGCAGCCGCATACAGGGGGGTAGCTATGGCTACACCTTC. Translation: CASSRIQGGSYGYTF.

J is TRBJ2-2 and V is TRBV27; the D is unclear. The germline V gene has CDR1 MNHEY and CDR2 SMNVEV (reference sequence). The CDR3 sequence is 11 residues long. The V end lost 6 bases, the J end lost 6 bases, and 5 bases lay between the germline ends. CDR3 coding DNA: TGTGCCAGCAGGGGATCCGGGGAGCTGTTTTTT. The encoded protein is CASRGSGELFF.

This clonotype is judged medium-sized. The CDR3 coding sequence is TGCAGTGCCCCGATGGGTAGGGGGCGAGAGACCCAGTACTTC. Residues: CSAPMGRGRETQYF. The chain uses TRBV20-1 and TRBJ2-5; 7 bases agree with TRBD1. The CDR3 has 14 amino acids. J gave up 4 bases and V 6 bases, and 11 bases lay outside the gene matches. Germline V gene sequence: CDR1 DFQATT, CDR2 SNEGSKA (reference sequence).